This T cell receptor (beta chain) appears in the sequencing data of a study of CD8+CD57+ T cells in acquired aplastic anemia. Study-level information: DNA from sorted CD4+ and CD8+ cells averaged around 3 ug. General observations from the study: Found in both controls and patients were some 30 CD8+ CDR3 sequences.

Flow cytometry had shown expanded CD8+CD57+ cells in the patients chosen for sequencing. Acquired aplastic anemia of severe grade affected all patients. Prior therapy had not been administered to any patient at the time of blood sampling. The CDR3 is 15 amino acids. Per germline, CDR1 LNHDA and CDR2 SQIVND (reference sequence). Trimming cost V 6 bases and J 2 bases, with 15 bases left between them. Note on this clonotype: Its antigen is unidentified.

TCR beta VDJ combinations and CDR3 sequences were profiled from genomic DNA. One entry per CDR3 protein results from TCRdb running MiXCR on the reads. The sample includes 150,000 to 180,000 distinct CDR3 sequences, 40% to 65% of them seen just once. This chain links TRBV19 with TRBJ2-3; D remains unclear. The specimen sequenced was sorted CD4+, CD8+, or CD8+CD57+ T cells (not recorded which) from PBMCs. The source is a human donor with aplastic anemia. CDR3: CASSLDVGSTDTQYF. The DNA of the CDR3 is TGTGCCAGTAGCTTAGACGTGGGTTCCACAGATACGCAGTATTTT.